These T cell receptor beta chains were read from a single sample in a study of shared clonotypes between healthy human individuals. Assay: immunoSEQ multiplex PCR; the TCRdb copy retains only in-frame clones and omits some. The sample consists of about half a million clones, about 84% of them appearing once. Sample: PBMCs. The receptors were sampled from a woman between 40 and 55 years old in good health. Some clones in this sample may be carry-over from other donors' samples. CDR3s include the opening cysteine and the closing phenylalanine or tryptophan. The D gene is left open where the match is weak. Clone size is stated in some rows and not others, as once, few, many or a class when expanded.

J,size,D,V,DNA,CDR3
TRBJ1-2,-,-,TRBV7-2,TGTGCCAGCAGCTTACTCAGGGATGGCTACACCTTC,CASSLLRDGYTF
TRBJ2-7,-,-,TRBV5-1,TGCGCCAGCAGCCTATGGGGGAGTTACGAGCAGTACTTC,CASSLWGSYEQYF
TRBJ2-4,-,TRBD2,TRBV28,TGTGCCAGCACCCCTCTCGGGGGGTCTAAAAACATTCAGTACTTC,CASTPLGGSKNIQYF
TRBJ1-4,-,-,TRBV7-9,TGTGCCAGCAGCCTAAGCGGGGAAAAACTGTTTTTT,CASSLSGEKLFF
TRBJ2-1,once,-,TRBV27,TGTGCCAGCATGCGCGTCTCGGGGTACAATGAGCAGTTCTTC,CASMRVSGYNEQFF
TRBJ1-1,-,-,TRBV4-2,TGTGCCAGCAGCCATAGAGGGACATCGAACACTGAAGCTTTCTTT,CASSHRGTSNTEAFF
TRBJ1-5,once,-,TRBV19,TGTGCCAGTAGTATATCGGCAGAGGATCAGCCCCAGCATTTT,CASSISAEDQPQHF
TRBJ1-5,-,-,TRBV28,TGTGCCAGCAGCCCGGGGGGTGAAAGCAATCAGCCCCAGCATTTT,CASSPGGESNQPQHF
TRBJ1-4,-,TRBD1,TRBV30,TGTGCCTGGAGCCCGGGACAGGGCAATGAAAAACTGTTTTTT,CAWSPGQGNEKLFF
TRBJ1-5,-,TRBD1,TRBV5-5,TGTGCCAGCAGCCCGGGACAGATCAATCAGCCCCAGCATTTT,CASSPGQINQPQHF
TRBJ2-7,-,TRBD1,TRBV6-5,TGTGCCAGCAGTACTGGCGGGACAGGGGTATACGAGCAGTACTTC,CASSTGGTGVYEQYF
TRBJ1-2,-,-,TRBV7-9,TGTGCCAGCAGCCCCCAGATGACAGGCTACACCTTC,CASSPQMTGYTF
TRBJ2-7,-,-,TRBV27,TGTGCCAGCGGAACCTACGAGCAGTACTTC,CASGTYEQYF
TRBJ1-2,-,-,TRBV2,TGTGCCAGCAGTCAAAGGGGGTATGGCTACACCTTC,CASSQRGYGYTF
TRBJ1-5,-,TRBD1,TRBV7-7,TGTGCTAGCAGCTTAGAGGACAGGGGGTGGTGCCCGAAAAATCAGCCCCAGCATTTT,CASSLEDRGWCPKNQPQHF
TRBJ2-1,-,TRBD2,TRBV27,TGTGCCAGCAGGCCGGGACTAGGGGGAGGTGAGCAGTTCTTC,CASRPGLGGGEQFF
TRBJ2-3,-,-,TRBV4-3,TGCGCCAGCAGCCTAAAAGGGGCAGATACGCAGTATTTT,CASSLKGADTQYF
TRBJ2-5,once,-,TRBV27,TGTGCCAGCAGTTTACTGGCGGCCCGGGAGACCCAGTACTTC,CASSLLAARETQYF
TRBJ1-4,few,-,TRBV29-1,TGCAGCGTTCTAGATGAAAAACTGTTTTTT,CSVLDEKLFF
TRBJ2-1,few,TRBD2,TRBV27,TGTGCCATAAAAGGGACTAGCGGGAGTAATGAGCAGTTCTTC,CAIKGTSGSNEQFF
TRBJ1-5,many,-,TRBV29-1,TGCAGCGTTGCAGGGGTAGACCCCAATCAGCCCCAGCATTTT,CSVAGVDPNQPQHF
TRBJ2-5,-,-,TRBV27,TGTGCCAGCTCTGCCTACCCCGGGGCGACCCAGTACTTC,CASSAYPGATQYF
TRBJ2-1,few,TRBD2,TRBV6-1,TGTGCCAGCAGTGAAGCGGGAGGGCCGCAGAATGAGCAGTTCTTC,CASSEAGGPQNEQFF
TRBJ2-1,many,TRBD2,TRBV10-3,TGTGCCATCAGTGAGTCGAGAGGGGGACTAGCGGGAGTTGATGAGCAGTTCTTC,CAISESRGGLAGVDEQFF
TRBJ2-2,few,TRBD2,TRBV2,TGTGCCAGTGGGGGACTACAGTACACCGGGGAGCTGTTTTTT,CASGGLQYTGELFF
TRBJ2-7,-,-,TRBV5-1,TGCGCCAGCAGCTTGGGTGTATACGAGCAGTACTTC,CASSLGVYEQYF
TRBJ1-4,once,-,TRBV4-2,TGTGCCAGCAGCCCCAGACATGCCTGGAATGAAAAACTGTTTTTT,CASSPRHAWNEKLFF
TRBJ2-7,-,TRBD1,TRBV2,TGTGCCACCCCGAGACAGGGCTCCTACGAGCAGTACTTC,CATPRQGSYEQYF
TRBJ2-7,-,TRBD2,TRBV10-1,TGCGCCAGCAGTGATTACGGCGGGGGGACCTACGAGCAGTACTTC,CASSDYGGGTYEQYF
TRBJ2-2,-,TRBD1,TRBV29-1,TGCAGCACTAACAGGGGAAACACCGGGGAGCTGTTTTTT,CSTNRGNTGELFF
TRBJ2-3,-,-,TRBV27,TGTGCCAGCAGTCCACGACGTCAAGATACGCAGTATTTT,CASSPRRQDTQYF
TRBJ1-3,-,-,TRBV2,TGTGCCAGCAGAAGGGATTACTCTGGAAACACCATATATTTT,CASRRDYSGNTIYF
TRBJ2-3,once,-,TRBV7-3,TGTGCCAGCAGCCAAGCCAAACCGGGACTTTCTACAGATACGCAGTATTTT,CASSQAKPGLSTDTQYF
TRBJ2-7,-,-,TRBV11-3,TGTGCCAGCAGCTCCCCGGGCAGTCCCTACGAGCAGTACTTC,CASSSPGSPYEQYF
TRBJ2-1,-,-,TRBV15,TGTGCCACTGACTCACCCACAGGGAGCTCCTACAATGAGCAGTTCTTC,CATDSPTGSSYNEQFF
TRBJ1-2,-,-,TRBV28,TGTGCCAGCAGTTTATCCCTCACAGGGTCTACTAACGGCTACACCTTC,CASSLSLTGSTNGYTF
TRBJ2-7,-,-,TRBV5-1,TGCGCCAGCAGCCTGGGACAATCCTACGAGCAGTACTTC,CASSLGQSYEQYF
TRBJ2-3,few,TRBD2,TRBV5-4,TGTGCCAGCAGCAGGGGGACTAGCGGAGACACAGATACGCAGTATTTT,CASSRGTSGDTDTQYF
TRBJ2-7,-,TRBD2,TRBV5-1,TGCGCCAGCAGCTCCTCATCGGGGGGAGCTTACTACGAGCAGTACTTC,CASSSSSGGAYYEQYF
TRBJ1-3,few,-,TRBV5-1,TGCGCCAGCAGCTTGGGATTTGCGAACTCTGGAAACACCATATATTTT,CASSLGFANSGNTIYF
TRBJ2-7,once,-,TRBV19,TGTGCCAGTAGTAAAGGCAGTATCTACGAGCAGTACTTC,CASSKGSIYEQYF
TRBJ2-4,-,-,TRBV4-3,TGCGCCAGCAGCCAAGCCGAGTGGAGCATTCAGTACTTC,CASSQAEWSIQYF
TRBJ1-5,-,-,TRBV19,TGTGCCAGTAGTCCACAGGGATGGGAGCTGCCCCAGCATTTT,CASSPQGWELPQHF
TRBJ2-2,-,TRBD1,TRBV6-1,TGTGCCAGCAGCGAACAGGGGGCTTCGGTCACCGGGGAGCTGTTTTTT,CASSEQGASVTGELFF